Listed below are T cell receptor beta chains from one sample, sequenced in a study of blood T cell repertoires in COVID-19. TCRdb's copy holds only in-frame clones and misses some; the assay was immunoSEQ multiplex PCR. This sample has under 90,000 clones, with roughly 80% found just once. Input material: peripheral blood. Receptors were obtained from a human donor in a cohort sampled during active COVID-19. The CDR3 runs from the conserved cysteine through the conserved F or W. A D gene is named only where the DNA matches it firmly. Clone size is stated in some rows and not others, as once, few, many or a class when expanded.

TRBJ2-1	-	TRBV7-2	-	TGTGCCAGCAGCTTAGGAAGGGGCTCCTACAATGAGCAGTTCTTC	CASSLGRGSYNEQFF
TRBJ2-7	TRBD2	TRBV7-3	-	TGTGCCAGCAGCTTACTTGCGGGGGGCTCCTACGAGCAGTACTTC	CASSLLAGGSYEQYF
TRBJ2-7	TRBD2	TRBV7-2	once	TGTGCCAGCAGCCCACTAGCGGGGGGGGGTTCCTACGAGCAGTACTTC	CASSPLAGGGSYEQYF
TRBJ2-7	TRBD1	TRBV5-4	-	TGTGCCAGCAGCCAGAGGACAGGGGCGATCGAGCAGTACTTC	CASSQRTGAIEQYF
TRBJ2-7	-	TRBV18	once	TGTGCCAGCTCAGCGCGTCCAGGGTGGTACGAGCAGTACTTC	CASSARPGWYEQYF
TRBJ1-2	-	TRBV3-1/TRBV3-2	-	TGTGCCAGCAGCCAGTTCGCGGATTATGGCTACACCTTC	CASSQFADYGYTF
TRBJ2-7	-	TRBV5-1	-	TGCGCCAGCAGCGCGGGTGGACTTAAGACCTACGAGCAGTACTTC	CASSAGGLKTYEQYF
TRBJ1-2	-	TRBV10-3	-	TGTGCCATCAGCACATCAGGGTCACCGGGCTATGGCTACACCTTC	CAISTSGSPGYGYTF
TRBJ2-7	TRBD1	TRBV18	-	TGTGCCAGCTCACACCGGGACAGGGGCTACGAGCAGTACTTC	CASSHRDRGYEQYF
TRBJ1-5	-	TRBV18	-	TGTGCCAGCTCACCACAGGGGGTAGGCAATCAGCCCCAGCATTTT	CASSPQGVGNQPQHF
TRBJ2-5	TRBD2	TRBV28	once	TGTGCCATCCACACCCGACTAGCGGGAGCACCCACGAGGGAGACCCAGTACTTC	CAIHTRLAGAPTRETQYF
TRBJ2-1	-	TRBV25-1	-	TGTGCCAGCAGTGCCAGACTCAGCTCCTACAATGAGCAGTTCTTC	CASSARLSSYNEQFF
TRBJ2-1	TRBD2	TRBV18	-	TGTGCCAGCTCACGGACCGGGACTAGCAATGAGCAGTTCTTC	CASSRTGTSNEQFF
TRBJ1-2	-	TRBV11-3	few	TGTGCCAGCAGCGCCCGGAGTTATGGCTACACCTTC	CASSARSYGYTF
TRBJ2-7	TRBD1	TRBV7-9	few	TGTGCCAGCAGCCCCCGACAGGGATCCTACGAGCAGTACTTC	CASSPRQGSYEQYF
TRBJ2-2	-	TRBV7-9	-	TGTGCCAGCAGCTTAGGAGGCTACGGAAACGGGGAGCTGTTTTTT	CASSLGGYGNGELFF
TRBJ2-7	-	TRBV2	-	TGTGCCAGCAGTCCGAGGACAGAAACCTACGAGCAGTACTTC	CASSPRTETYEQYF
TRBJ1-2	TRBD1	TRBV3-1/TRBV3-2	-	TGTGCCAGCAGCCCTCTGCACCCGGGACAGGGGGACTATGGCTACACCTTC	CASSPLHPGQGDYGYTF
TRBJ2-3	-	TRBV29-1	-	TGCAGCGGTGGGAGGCAGAGCACAGATACGCAGTATTTT	CSGGRQSTDTQYF
TRBJ2-3	TRBD1	TRBV6-5	few	TGTGCCAGCAGTTACGGGACAGGGATGTTTGATACGCAGTATTTT	CASSYGTGMFDTQYF
TRBJ1-5	-	TRBV7-2	-	TGTGCCAGCAGCGCCCAGGGGTGGTTAGGGCGCAATCAGCCCCAGCATTTT	CASSAQGWLGRNQPQHF
TRBJ1-2	TRBD1	TRBV18	-	TGTGCCAGCTCACCATCCGGGACAGGGGCGACGTACACCTTC	CASSPSGTGATYTF
TRBJ2-7	-	TRBV2	once	TGTGCCAGCAGTGATTGGCAGGGAGGCAACGAGCAGTACTTC	CASSDWQGGNEQYF
TRBJ2-3	TRBD2	TRBV6-6	-	TGTGCCAGCAGTTACCAGAGCGGGGGTGCAGATACGCAGTATTTT	CASSYQSGGADTQYF
TRBJ2-2	TRBD2	TRBV11-2	-	TGTGCCAGCAGCTTAGCGGGGGGGCGCACCGGGGAGCTGTTTTTT	CASSLAGGRTGELFF
TRBJ1-2	-	TRBV28	-	TGTGCCAGCAGTTTGGGGGGGGCGCGGGTCTATGGCTACACCTTC	CASSLGGARVYGYTF
TRBJ1-1	TRBD1	TRBV3-1/TRBV3-2	-	TGTGCCAGCAGCCAAGATAAGGGACAGATGAACACTGAAGCTTTCTTT	CASSQDKGQMNTEAFF
TRBJ2-1	TRBD1	TRBV5-1	-	TGCGCCAGCGCTAGAGGCTGGACAGGAGATTACAATGAGCAGTTCTTC	CASARGWTGDYNEQFF
TRBJ1-1	-	TRBV5-1	-	TGCGCCAGCAGCTTGCTTGGACACACGAACACTGAAGCTTTCTTT	CASSLLGHTNTEAFF
TRBJ2-5	TRBD2	TRBV18	-	TGTGCCAGCTCACCTCCGGGACTAGCGGGAGCAGGGACCCAGTACTTC	CASSPPGLAGAGTQYF
TRBJ2-5	TRBD1	TRBV9	-	TGTGCCAGCAGCGGACAGGGATTGGAGACCCAGTACTTC	CASSGQGLETQYF
TRBJ1-3	TRBD1	TRBV7-8	-	TGTGCCAGCAGCTTCCGGGACAGGTATCCCTCTGGAAACACCATATATTTT	CASSFRDRYPSGNTIYF
TRBJ1-2	-	TRBV7-2	-	TGTGCCAGCAGCTTAGGGGGGCGGACCTATGGCTACACCTTC	CASSLGGRTYGYTF
TRBJ1-4	-	TRBV18	-	TGTGCCAGCTCACCAGGGACATTGGAAAAACTGTTTTTT	CASSPGTLEKLFF
TRBJ2-1	-	TRBV18	-	TGTGCCAGCTCACCTCAATTCTGGCAGGGGCGGTCCAATGAGCAGTTCTTC	CASSPQFWQGRSNEQFF
TRBJ1-6	TRBD1	TRBV4-1	-	TGCGCCAGCAGCCACATCGACAGGGTTAATTCACCCCTCCACTTT	CASSHIDRVNSPLHF
TRBJ1-2	TRBD1	TRBV9	-	TGTGCCAGCAGCTACGGACAGGGGGGAGGCTATGGCTACACCTTC	CASSYGQGGGYGYTF
TRBJ2-7	TRBD2	TRBV7-2	once	TGTGCCAGCAGCCTTAGTGCTAGCGGGGTTTACGAGCAGTACTTC	CASSLSASGVYEQYF
TRBJ1-1	-	TRBV27	few	TGTGCCAGCAGTGAAACCGGGACACTTCTTGAAGCTTTCTTT	CASSETGTLLEAFF
TRBJ2-1	TRBD1	TRBV18	-	TGTGCCAGCTCACCACGGTCTGCTGCAGGGGGCTCCTACAATGAGCAGTTCTTC	CASSPRSAAGGSYNEQFF
TRBJ1-5	-	TRBV6-5	-	TGTGCCAGCAGTTACTCTTACAGGGCCAATCAGCCCCAGCATTTT	CASSYSYRANQPQHF
TRBJ2-5	-	TRBV7-6	-	TGTGCCAGCAGCCTATCGGGGACCCAGTACTTC	CASSLSGTQYF
TRBJ1-2	-	TRBV28	-	TGTGCCAGCAGCCGACAGAATAACTATGGCTACACCTTC	CASSRQNNYGYTF
TRBJ1-1	-	TRBV7-9	once	TGTGCCAGCAACCAGGGGTTGGAGAACACTGAAGCTTTCTTT	CASNQGLENTEAFF
TRBJ1-2	TRBD1	TRBV28	-	TGTGCCAGCAGTTTACCCACAGGGGGCTTCTATGGCTACACCTTC	CASSLPTGGFYGYTF
TRBJ2-1	TRBD2	TRBV11-3	-	TGTGCCAGCAGCTTAGATGGTCTAGCGGGTAGGGAGCAGTTCTTC	CASSLDGLAGREQFF
TRBJ1-2	-	TRBV19	-	TGTGCCAGTAGTGAGACATCATCCACCTTAGGCTACACCTTC	CASSETSSTLGYTF
TRBJ1-4	-	TRBV5-1	-	TGCGCCAGCAGCCCCCACGCGCCGGGGAAGGGCGAAAAACTGTTTTTT	CASSPHAPGKGEKLFF
TRBJ2-1	TRBD2	TRBV9	-	TGTGCCAGCAGGCCAGCGGGGGGTCGGCTCAATGAGCAGTTCTTC	CASRPAGGRLNEQFF
TRBJ1-2	-	TRBV4-3	-	TGCGCCAGCAGCCATGAACAGGGTGTCTATGGCTACACCTTC	CASSHEQGVYGYTF
TRBJ1-1	-	TRBV6-2/TRBV6-3	-	TGTGCCAGCAGTTACTCGGTCAGGGGAACTGAAGCTTTCTTT	CASSYSVRGTEAFF
TRBJ2-1	TRBD2	TRBV5-1	-	TGCGCCAGCAGCTTGGTAACTAGCGGTATAAACAATGAGCAGTTCTTC	CASSLVTSGINNEQFF